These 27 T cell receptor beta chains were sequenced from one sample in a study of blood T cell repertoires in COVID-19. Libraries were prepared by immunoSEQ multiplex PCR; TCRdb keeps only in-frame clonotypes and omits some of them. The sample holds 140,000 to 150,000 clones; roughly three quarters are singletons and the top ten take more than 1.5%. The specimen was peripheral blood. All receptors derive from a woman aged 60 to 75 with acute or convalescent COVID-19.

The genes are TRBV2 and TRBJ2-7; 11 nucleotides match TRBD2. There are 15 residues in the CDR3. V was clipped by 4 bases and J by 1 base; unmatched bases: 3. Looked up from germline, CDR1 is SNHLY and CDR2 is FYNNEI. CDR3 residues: CASSGGTSGSYEQYF. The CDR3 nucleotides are TGTGCCAGCAGTGGGGGGACTAGCGGATCCTACGAGCAGTACTTC.

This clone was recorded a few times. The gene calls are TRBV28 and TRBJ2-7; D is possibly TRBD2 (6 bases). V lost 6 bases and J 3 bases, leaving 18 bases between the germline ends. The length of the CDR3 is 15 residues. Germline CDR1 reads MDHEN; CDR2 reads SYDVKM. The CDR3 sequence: CASSSIPSVDYEQYF. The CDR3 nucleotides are TGTGCCAGCAGCTCTATACCTAGCGTCGACTACGAGCAGTACTTC.

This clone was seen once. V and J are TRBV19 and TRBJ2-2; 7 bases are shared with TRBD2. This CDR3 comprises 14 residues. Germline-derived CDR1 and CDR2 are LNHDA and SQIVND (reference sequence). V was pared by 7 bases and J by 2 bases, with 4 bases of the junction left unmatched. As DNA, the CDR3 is TGTGCCAGTAATTCGGGAGGTAACACCGGGGAGCTGTTTTTT. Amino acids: CASNSGGNTGELFF.

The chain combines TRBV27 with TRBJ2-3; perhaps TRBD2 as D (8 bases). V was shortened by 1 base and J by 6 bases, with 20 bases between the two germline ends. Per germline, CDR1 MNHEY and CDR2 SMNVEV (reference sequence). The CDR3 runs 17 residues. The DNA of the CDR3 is TGTGCCAGCAGTTTATGGACTAGCCCTCAGGGGGGGGATACGCAGTATTTT. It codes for CASSLWTSPQGGDTQYF.

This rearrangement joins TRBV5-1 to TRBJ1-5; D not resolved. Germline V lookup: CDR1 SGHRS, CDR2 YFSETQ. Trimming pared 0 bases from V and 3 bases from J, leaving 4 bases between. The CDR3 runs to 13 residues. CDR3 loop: CASSLGINQPQHF. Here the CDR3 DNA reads TGCGCCAGCAGCTTGGGTATCAATCAGCCCCAGCATTTT.

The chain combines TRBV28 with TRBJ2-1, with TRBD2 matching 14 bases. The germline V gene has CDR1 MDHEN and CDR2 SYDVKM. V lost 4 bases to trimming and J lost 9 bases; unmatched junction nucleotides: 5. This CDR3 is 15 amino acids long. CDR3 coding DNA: TGTGCCAGCAGTTCCCCGGGACTAGCGGGAGTTGAGCAGTTCTTC. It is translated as CASSSPGLAGVEQFF.

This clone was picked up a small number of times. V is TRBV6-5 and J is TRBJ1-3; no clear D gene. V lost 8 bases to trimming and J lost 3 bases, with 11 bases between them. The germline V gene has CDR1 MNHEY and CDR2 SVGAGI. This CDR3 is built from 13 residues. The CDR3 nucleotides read TGTGCCAGCTGCCGGGAGGATGGAAACACCATATATTTT. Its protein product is CASCREDGNTIYF.

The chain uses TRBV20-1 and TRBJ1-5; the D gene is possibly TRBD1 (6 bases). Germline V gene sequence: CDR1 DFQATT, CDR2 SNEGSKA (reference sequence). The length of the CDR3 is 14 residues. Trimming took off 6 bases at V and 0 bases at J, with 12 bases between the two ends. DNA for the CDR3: TGCAGTGCAAGTCAGGGGCTTAGCAATCAGCCCCAGCATTTT. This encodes CSASQGLSNQPQHF.

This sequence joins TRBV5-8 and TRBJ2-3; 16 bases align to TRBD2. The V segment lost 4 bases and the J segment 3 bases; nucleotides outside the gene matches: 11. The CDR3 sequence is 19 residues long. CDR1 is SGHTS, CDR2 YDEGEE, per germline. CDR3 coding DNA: TGTGCCAGCAGCCTGGGACTAGCGGGAGGGCCCTTTTGGACAGATACGCAGTATTTT. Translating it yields CASSLGLAGGPFWTDTQYF. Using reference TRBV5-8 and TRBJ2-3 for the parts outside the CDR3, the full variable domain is EAGVTQSPTHLIKTRGQQATLRCSPISGHTSVYWYQQALGLGLQFLLWYDEGEERNRGNFPPRFSGRQFPNYSSELNVNALELEDSALYLCASSLGLAGGPFWTDTQYFGPGTRLTVL.

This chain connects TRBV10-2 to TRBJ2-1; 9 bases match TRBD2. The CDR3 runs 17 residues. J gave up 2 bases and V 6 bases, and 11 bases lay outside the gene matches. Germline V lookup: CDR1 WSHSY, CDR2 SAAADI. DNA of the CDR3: TGCGCCAGCAGAAGGCTGGGCGGGAGGGGCCCCTACAATGAGCAGTTCTTC. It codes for CASRRLGGRGPYNEQFF.

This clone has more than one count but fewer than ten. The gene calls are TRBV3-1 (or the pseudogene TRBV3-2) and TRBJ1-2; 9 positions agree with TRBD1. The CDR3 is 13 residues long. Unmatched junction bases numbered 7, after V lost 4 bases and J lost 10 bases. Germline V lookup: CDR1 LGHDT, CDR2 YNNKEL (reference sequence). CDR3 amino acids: CASSPGQGRAYTF. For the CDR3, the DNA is TGTGCCAGCAGCCCGGGACAGGGAAGGGCCTACACCTTC.

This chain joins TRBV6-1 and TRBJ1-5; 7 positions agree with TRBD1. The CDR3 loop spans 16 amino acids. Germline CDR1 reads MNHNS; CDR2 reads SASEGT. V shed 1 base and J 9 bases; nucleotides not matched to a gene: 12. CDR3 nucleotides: TGTGCCAGCAGTGAAGGGGCAGGGGGAGGCCTGCGGCCCCAGCATTTT. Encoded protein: CASSEGAGGGLRPQHF.

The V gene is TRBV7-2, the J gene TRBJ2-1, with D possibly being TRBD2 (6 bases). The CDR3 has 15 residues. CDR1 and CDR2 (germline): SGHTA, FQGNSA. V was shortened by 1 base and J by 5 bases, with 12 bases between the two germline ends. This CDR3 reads CASSLDSGDDNEQFF. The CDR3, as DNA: TGTGCCAGCAGCTTAGACTCGGGGGACGACAATGAGCAGTTCTTC.

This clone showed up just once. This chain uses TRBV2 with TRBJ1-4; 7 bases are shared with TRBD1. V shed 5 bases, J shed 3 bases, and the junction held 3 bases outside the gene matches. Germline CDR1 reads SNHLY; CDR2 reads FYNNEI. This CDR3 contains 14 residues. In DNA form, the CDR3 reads TGTGCCAGCAGTCAGACAGGGTCTAATGAAAAACTGTTTTTT. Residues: CASSQTGSNEKLFF. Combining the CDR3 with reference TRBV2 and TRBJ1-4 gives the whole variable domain EPEVTQTPSHQVTQMGQEVILRCVPISNHLYFYWYRQILGQKVEFLVSFYNNEISEKSEIFDDQFSVERPDGSNFTLKIRSTKLEDSAMYFCASSQTGSNEKLFFGSGTQLSVL.

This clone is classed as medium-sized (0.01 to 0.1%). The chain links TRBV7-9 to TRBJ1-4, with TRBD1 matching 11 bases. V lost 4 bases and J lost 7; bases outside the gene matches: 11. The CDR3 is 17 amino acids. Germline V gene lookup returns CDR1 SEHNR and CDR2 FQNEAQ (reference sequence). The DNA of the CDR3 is TGTGCCAGCAGCTCAACACAAAGGACAGGGGGCGTTGAAAAACTGTTTTTT. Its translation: CASSSTQRTGGVEKLFF.

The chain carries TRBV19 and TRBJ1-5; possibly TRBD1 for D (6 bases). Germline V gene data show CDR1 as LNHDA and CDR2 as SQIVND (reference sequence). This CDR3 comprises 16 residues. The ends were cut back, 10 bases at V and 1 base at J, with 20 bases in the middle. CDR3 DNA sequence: TGTGCCACCAAGGGGGACCCGACATTGAGCAATCAGCCCCAGCATTTT. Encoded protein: CATKGDPTLSNQPQHF.

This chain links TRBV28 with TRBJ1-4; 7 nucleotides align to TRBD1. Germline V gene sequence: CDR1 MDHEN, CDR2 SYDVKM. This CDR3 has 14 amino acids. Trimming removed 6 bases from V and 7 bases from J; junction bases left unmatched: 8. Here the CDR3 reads CASRMTGLSEKLFF. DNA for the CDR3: TGTGCCAGCAGGATGACAGGGCTGAGTGAAAAACTGTTTTTT. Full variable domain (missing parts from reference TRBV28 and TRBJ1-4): DVKVTQSSRYLVKRTGEKVFLECVQDMDHENMFWYRQDPGLGLRLIYFSYDVKMKEKGDIPEGYSVSREKKERFSLILESASTNQTSMYLCASRMTGLSEKLFFGSGTQLSVL.

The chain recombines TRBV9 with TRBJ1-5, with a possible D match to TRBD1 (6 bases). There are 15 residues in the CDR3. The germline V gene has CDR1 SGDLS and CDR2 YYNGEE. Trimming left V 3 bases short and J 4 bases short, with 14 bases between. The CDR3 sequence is CASSDLGQPNQPQHF. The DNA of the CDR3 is TGTGCCAGCAGCGATCTCGGACAGCCAAATCAGCCCCAGCATTTT.

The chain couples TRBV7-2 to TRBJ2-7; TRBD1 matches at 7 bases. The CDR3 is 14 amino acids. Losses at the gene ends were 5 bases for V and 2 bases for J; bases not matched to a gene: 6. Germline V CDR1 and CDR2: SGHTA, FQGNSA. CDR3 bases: TGTGCCAGCAGCGCCCTGGGACAGCCCTACGAGCAGTACTTC. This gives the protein CASSALGQPYEQYF.

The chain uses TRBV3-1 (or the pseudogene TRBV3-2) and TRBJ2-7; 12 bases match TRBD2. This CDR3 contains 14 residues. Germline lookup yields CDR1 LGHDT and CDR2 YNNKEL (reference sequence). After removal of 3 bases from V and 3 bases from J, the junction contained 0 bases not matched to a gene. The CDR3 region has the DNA TGTGCCAGCAGCCAGACTAGCGGGAGCTACGAGCAGTACTTC. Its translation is CASSQTSGSYEQYF.

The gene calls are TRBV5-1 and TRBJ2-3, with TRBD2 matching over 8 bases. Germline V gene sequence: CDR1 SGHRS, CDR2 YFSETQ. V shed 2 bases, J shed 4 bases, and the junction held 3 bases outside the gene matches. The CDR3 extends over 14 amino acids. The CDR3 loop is CASSFLAGPDTQYF. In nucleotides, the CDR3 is TGCGCCAGCAGCTTTTTAGCGGGACCAGATACGCAGTATTTT.

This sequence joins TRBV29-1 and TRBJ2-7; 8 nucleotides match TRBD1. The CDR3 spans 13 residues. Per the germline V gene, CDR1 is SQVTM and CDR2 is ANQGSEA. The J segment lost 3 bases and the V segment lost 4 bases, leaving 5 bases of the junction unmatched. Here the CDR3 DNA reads TGCAGCGTTGGGACAGGGTCTCGCTACGAGCAGTACTTC. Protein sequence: CSVGTGSRYEQYF.

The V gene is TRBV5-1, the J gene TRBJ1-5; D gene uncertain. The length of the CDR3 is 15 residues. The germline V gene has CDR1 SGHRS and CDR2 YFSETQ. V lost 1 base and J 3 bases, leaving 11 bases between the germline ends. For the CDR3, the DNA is TGCGCCAGCAGCTTGTATCGGAGTTTCAATCAGCCCCAGCATTTT. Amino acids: CASSLYRSFNQPQHF.

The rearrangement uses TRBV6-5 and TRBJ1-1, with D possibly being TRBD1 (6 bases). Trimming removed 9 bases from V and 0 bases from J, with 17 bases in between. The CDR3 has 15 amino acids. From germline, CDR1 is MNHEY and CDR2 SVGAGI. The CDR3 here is CASWRGGAMNTEAFF. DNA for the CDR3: TGTGCCAGTTGGCGGGGGGGGGCGATGAACACTGAAGCTTTCTTT.

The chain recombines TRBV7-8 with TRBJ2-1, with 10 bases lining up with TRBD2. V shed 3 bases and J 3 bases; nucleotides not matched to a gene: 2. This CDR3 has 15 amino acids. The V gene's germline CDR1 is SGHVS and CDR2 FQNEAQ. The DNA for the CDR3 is TGTGCCAGCAGCTTGGGACTAGCGCTCTACAATGAGCAGTTCTTC. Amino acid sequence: CASSLGLALYNEQFF.

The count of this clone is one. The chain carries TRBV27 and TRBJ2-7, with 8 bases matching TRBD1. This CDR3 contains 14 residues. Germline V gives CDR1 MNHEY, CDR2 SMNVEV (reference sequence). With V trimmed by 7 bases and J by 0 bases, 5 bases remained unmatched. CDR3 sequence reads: CASIRDRSSYEQYF. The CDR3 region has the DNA TGTGCCAGCATTCGGGACAGGAGCTCCTACGAGCAGTACTTC.

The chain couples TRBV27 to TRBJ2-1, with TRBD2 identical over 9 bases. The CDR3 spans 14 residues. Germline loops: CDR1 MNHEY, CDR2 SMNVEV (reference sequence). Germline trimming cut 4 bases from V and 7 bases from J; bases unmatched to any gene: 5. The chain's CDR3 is CASSSRTSVNEQFF. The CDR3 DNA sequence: TGTGCCAGCAGTTCGAGGACTAGCGTGAATGAGCAGTTCTTC.